This T cell receptor beta chain was observed in a study of response to subunit inactivated influenza vaccine. This clonotype showed up just a few times. The antigen is unknown. Findings and caveats of the study: The authors put forward the suggestion that each seasonal influenza vaccination may bring in only a limited number of new T cells.

TCRdb fed the RT-PCR reads into MiXCR, producing one record per CDR3 protein. The sample lists more than 700,000 distinct CDR3 sequences, 21% occurring once. The CDR3 extends over 16 amino acids. Germline V gives CDR1 DFQATT, CDR2 SNEGSKA (reference sequence). Trimming at V came to 2 bases and at J to 2 bases, leaving 9 bases not matched to a gene. The material sequenced was PBMCs from blood, taken 5 to 6 days after vaccination. The chain joins TRBV20-1 to TRBJ2-1; 7 nucleotides line up with TRBD2. The TCR comes from a man between 50 and 59 years old who received an inactivated influenza vaccine. The CDR3 DNA sequence: TGCAGTGCTAGACCGTACCGGGACTATACCTACAATGAGCAGTTCTTC. Amino acids: CSARPYRDYTYNEQFF.